The entry below gives a single TCR beta chain sequence along with its context. Its antigen is not known. The assay was immunoSEQ multiplex PCR, and TCRdb's table has in-frame clones only and misses some. This sample has tens of thousands of clones, with 70% to 90% found just once. These data belong to a study of PD-1 blockade in classical Hodgkin lymphoma. Regarding time point: cycle 4 day 1 (C4D1), after more than 5 weeks of nivolumab. Following autologous stem cell transplantation, relapse occurred in every patient, and exposure to brentuximab vedotin varied. Study results and limitations: Reasons behind the repertoire differences stay unclear, perhaps disease activity or earlier therapy.

The sample was peripheral blood mononuclear cells (PBMCs), taken before the fourth cycle of nivolumab. The receptor was isolated from a human donor with classical Hodgkin lymphoma.

The CDR3 region has the DNA TGTGCCAGCAGCTTATCCCTCTCGGGTCTAGAGAGCACAGATACGCAGTATTTT. It translates to CASSLSLSGLESTDTQYF. The J gene is TRBJ2-3, the V gene TRBV7-6; no clear D gene. CDR1 and CDR2 from the germline V gene are SGHVS and FNYEAQ. V was clipped by 2 bases and J by 0 bases, with 18 bases between them. The CDR3 is 18 amino acids.